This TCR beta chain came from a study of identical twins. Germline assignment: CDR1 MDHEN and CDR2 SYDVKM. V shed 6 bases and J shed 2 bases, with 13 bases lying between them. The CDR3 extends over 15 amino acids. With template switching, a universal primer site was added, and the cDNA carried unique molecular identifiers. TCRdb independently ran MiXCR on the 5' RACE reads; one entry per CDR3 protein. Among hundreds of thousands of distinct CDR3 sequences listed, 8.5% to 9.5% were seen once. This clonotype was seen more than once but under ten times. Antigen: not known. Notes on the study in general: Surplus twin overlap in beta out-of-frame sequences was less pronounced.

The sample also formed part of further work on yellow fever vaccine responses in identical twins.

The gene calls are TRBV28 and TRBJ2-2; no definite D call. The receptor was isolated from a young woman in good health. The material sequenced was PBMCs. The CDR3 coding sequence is TGTGCCAGCAGCACTTTTCTTAGAAACACCGGGGAGCTGTTTTTT. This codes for CASSTFLRNTGELFF.